Listed here are 3 T cell receptor beta chains from one sample, sequenced in a study of CD8+CD57+ T cells in acquired aplastic anemia. Patients chosen for sequencing had shown CD8+CD57+ cell expansion by flow cytometry. The study profiled TCR beta VDJ and CDR3 using genomic DNA as template. TCRdb recomputed calls from the reads with MiXCR, one row per CDR3 protein. The repertoire holds around 200,000 distinct CDR3 sequences, approximately 51% seen once, with 20% in the top ten. The source material was sorted CD4+, CD8+, or CD8+CD57+ T cells (not recorded which) from PBMCs. The receptors were gathered from a human donor with aplastic anemia.

Ten or more counts support this clonotype. V and J are TRBV5-6 and TRBJ1-4; a possible D gene is TRBD1 (5 bases). The ends were cut back, 1 base at V and 4 bases at J, with 8 bases in the middle. CDR3 size: 14 residues. Germline assignment: CDR1 SGHDT and CDR2 YYEEEE. The CDR3 DNA reads TGTGCCAGCAGCTTGACAGGTGTTAATGAAAAACTGTTTTTT. It specifies CASSLTGVNEKLFF.

This clonotype was detected only once. The chain is built from TRBV24-1 and TRBJ2-7; 10 positions agree with TRBD1. After removal of 4 bases from V and 5 bases from J, the junction contained 7 bases not matched to a gene. The length of the CDR3 is 15 residues. Per the germline V gene, CDR1 is KGHDR and CDR2 is SFDVKD. CDR3: CATSDARDRGDEQYF. CDR3 sequence (DNA): TGTGCCACCAGTGACGCCCGGGACAGGGGCGACGAGCAGTACTTC.

This clonotype appeared once. The chain joins TRBV15 to TRBJ1-5, with D possibly TRBD1 on 5 matching bases. The V end lost 3 bases, the J end lost 4 bases, and 16 bases lay between the germline ends. The CDR3 contains 16 residues. From germline, CDR1 is LNHNV and CDR2 YYDKDF (reference sequence). CDR3 in amino acids: CATSSGSWGGNQPQHF. The CDR3 bases are TGTGCCACCAGCAGTGGGAGTTGGGGGGGTAATCAGCCCCAGCATTTT.